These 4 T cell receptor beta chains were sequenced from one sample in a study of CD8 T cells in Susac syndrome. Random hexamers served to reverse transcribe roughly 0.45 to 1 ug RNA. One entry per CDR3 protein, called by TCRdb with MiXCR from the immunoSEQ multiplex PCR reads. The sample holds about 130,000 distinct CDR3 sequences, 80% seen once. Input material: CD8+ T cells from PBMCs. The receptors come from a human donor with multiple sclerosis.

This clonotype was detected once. The CDR3 DNA reads as TGTGCCAGCAGCCAAGATAGGCCTAGCGGGGGATCGGGCGGCACCGGGGAGCTGTTTTTT. Its protein is CASSQDRPSGGSGGTGELFF. This chain uses TRBV3-1 with TRBJ2-2; TRBD2 agrees at 10 bases. The junction had 14 bases not matched to a gene; V was cut back by 0 bases and J by 4 bases. CDR1 is LGHDT and CDR2 is YNNKEL in the germline V gene (reference sequence). The CDR3 totals 20 residues.

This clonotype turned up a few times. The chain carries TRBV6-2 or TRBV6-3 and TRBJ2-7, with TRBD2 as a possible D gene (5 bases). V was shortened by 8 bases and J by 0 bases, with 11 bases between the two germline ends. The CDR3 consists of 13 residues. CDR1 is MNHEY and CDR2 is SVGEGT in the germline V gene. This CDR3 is CASEGLSSYEQYV. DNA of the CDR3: TGTGCCAGCGAGGGCCTTAGCTCCTACGAGCAGTACGTC.

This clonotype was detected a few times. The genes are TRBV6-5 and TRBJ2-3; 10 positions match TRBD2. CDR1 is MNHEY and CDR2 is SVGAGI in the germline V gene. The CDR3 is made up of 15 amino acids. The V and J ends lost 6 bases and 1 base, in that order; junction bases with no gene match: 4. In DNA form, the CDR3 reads TGTGCCAGCAGCGCCGGGACTAGCGGCACAGATACGCAGTATTTT. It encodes CASSAGTSGTDTQYF.

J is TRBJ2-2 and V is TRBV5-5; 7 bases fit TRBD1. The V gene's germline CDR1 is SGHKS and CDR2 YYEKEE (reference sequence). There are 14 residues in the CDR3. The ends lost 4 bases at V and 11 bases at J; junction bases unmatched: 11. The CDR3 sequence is CASSMDRPQGELFF. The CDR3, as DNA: TGTGCCAGCAGCATGGACAGGCCGCAGGGAGAGCTGTTTTTT.